This TCR beta chain was captured in a study of response to subunit inactivated influenza vaccine. Using its own MiXCR run on the RT-PCR reads, TCRdb lists one record per CDR3 protein. This table has roughly 700,000 distinct CDR3 sequences, approximately 13% appearing once. This clonotype was found many times. Sequenced here: PBMCs from blood, sampled 14 to 15 days before vaccination. The receptor's source is a man aged 45 to 65 who received an inactivated influenza vaccine.

The CDR3 sequence: CASSRPGRVETQYF. CDR3 bases: TGTGCCAGCAGCCGACCTGGCAGGGTTGAGACCCAGTACTTC. The rearrangement joins TRBV12-3 or TRBV12-4 to TRBJ2-5; D perhaps matches TRBD1 (5 bases). Trimming stripped 6 bases from V and 5 bases from J, with 16 bases between. This CDR3 is built from 14 residues.